The 25 T cell receptor beta chains in this list originate from one sample, sequenced in a study of blood T cell repertoires in COVID-19. The protocol was immunoSEQ multiplex PCR, while the TCRdb copy is restricted to in-frame clones and leaves out a portion. In the table there are 110,000 to 150,000 clones, around 87% of which are singletons. The sequencing sample was made of peripheral blood. These receptors originate from a middle-aged woman with acute or convalescent COVID-19.

V usage is TRBV28 and J usage is TRBJ2-1, with 8 nucleotides matching TRBD2. Losses at the gene ends were 3 bases for V and 4 bases for J; bases not matched to a gene: 5. CDR3 length: 15 amino acids. Germline V CDR1 and CDR2: MDHEN, SYDVKM. CDR3 sequence reads: CASSFAGGAYNEQFF. The CDR3 nucleotides are TGTGCCAGCAGTTTTGCGGGGGGAGCGTACAATGAGCAGTTCTTC.

The V call is TRBV29-1, the J call TRBJ1-1; possible D gene TRBD1, 6 bases. V gave up 8 bases and J gave up 4 bases, with 11 bases separating them. The CDR3 length is 11 residues. Germline V gene data show CDR1 as SQVTM and CDR2 as ANQGSEA. CDR3 in amino acids: CSPVRGTEAFF. The DNA of the CDR3 is TGCAGCCCAGTCAGGGGCACTGAAGCTTTCTTT.

J is TRBJ2-7 and V is TRBV7-9; 8 bases are shared with TRBD1. The germline V gene encodes CDR1 SEHNR and CDR2 FQNEAQ (reference sequence). The CDR3 runs 14 residues. V shed 4 bases and J 4 bases; nucleotides not matched to a gene: 6. The CDR3 sequence: CASSSTGAGYEQYF. The CDR3, as DNA: TGTGCCAGCAGCTCGACAGGGGCCGGGTACGAGCAGTACTTC. Together with reference TRBV7-9 and TRBJ2-7, the CDR3 gives the full variable domain: DTGVSQNPRHKITKRGQNVTFRCDPISEHNRLYWYRQTLGQGPEFLTYFQNEAQLEKSRLLSDRFSAERPKGSFSTLEIQRTEQGDSAMYLCASSSTGAGYEQYFGPGTRLTVT.

The V call is TRBV5-6, the J call TRBJ1-2, with D possibly TRBD1 on 5 matching bases. CDR3 length equals 17 residues. Trimming stripped 3 bases from V and 7 bases from J, with 25 bases between. Germline CDR1 reads SGHDT; CDR2 reads YYEEEE. CDR3 in amino acids: CASSSYRISYYLGGYTF. The CDR3 coding sequence is TGTGCCAGCAGCTCCTACAGGATTTCCTACTATTTGGGTGGCTACACCTTC.

This clone has only one observation. J is TRBJ1-4 and V is TRBV12-3 or TRBV12-4; D is ambiguous. The ends were cut back, 4 bases at V and 8 bases at J, with 11 bases in the middle. The length of the CDR3 is 13 residues. CDR3 coding DNA: TGTGCCAGCAGTTCTCTTGAGGCGGAAAAACTGTTTTTT. Translation gives CASSSLEAEKLFF.

V gene TRBV6-2 or TRBV6-3 combines with J gene TRBJ2-1; 7 bases map to TRBD1. V lost 2 bases, J lost 0 bases, and 4 bases stayed unmatched. The CDR3 totals 16 residues. Per germline, CDR1 MNHEY and CDR2 SVGEGT. Here the CDR3 DNA reads TGTGCCAGCAGTTACGGGGACAGCCGCTCCTACAATGAGCAGTTCTTC. This codes for CASSYGDSRSYNEQFF.

The chain recombines TRBV5-1 with TRBJ2-2; 10 bases map to TRBD2. Germline assignment: CDR1 SGHRS and CDR2 YFSETQ. The trim removed 2 bases at V and 4 bases at J, leaving 2 bases unmatched. The CDR3 runs 15 residues. CDR3 loop: CASSFLAGGTGELFF. The CDR3 bases are TGCGCCAGCAGCTTTTTAGCGGGGGGCACCGGGGAGCTGTTTTTT. The full variable domain, rest sourced from reference TRBV5-1 and TRBJ2-2, is KAGVTQTPRYLIKTRGQQVTLSCSPISGHRSVSWYQQTPGQGLQFLFEYFSETQRNKGNFPGRFSGRQFSNSRSEMNVSTLELGDSALYLCASSFLAGGTGELFFGEGSRLTVL.

The V gene is TRBV4-3, the J gene TRBJ2-7, with TRBD2 matching 9 bases. Germline CDR1 LGHNA, CDR2 YSLEER. The CDR3 runs 17 residues. After removal of 1 base from V and 2 bases from J, the junction contained 9 bases not matched to a gene. The CDR3 coding sequence is TGCGCCAGCAGCCAAGCTTCGAGTAGCGGGGGAACCTACGAGCAGTACTTC. Translating it yields CASSQASSSGGTYEQYF.

V gene TRBV27 combines with J gene TRBJ2-7, with TRBD1 identical over 9 bases. The CDR3 length is 15 residues. The germline gives CDR1 MNHEY, CDR2 SMNVEV (reference sequence). V lost 5 bases, J lost 4 bases, and 9 bases stayed unmatched. Here the CDR3 reads CASSPRDRVRYEQYF. The CDR3 DNA reads TGTGCCAGCAGTCCCCGGGACAGGGTAAGATACGAGCAGTACTTC.

The genes are TRBV13 and TRBJ1-2, with 10 bases fitting TRBD1. V was clipped by 5 bases and J by 8 bases; unmatched bases: 8. CDR1 is PRHDT and CDR2 is FYEKMQ in the germline V gene (reference sequence). The CDR3 length is 14 residues. The CDR3: CASSRGQGLSGYTF. The CDR3 DNA sequence: TGTGCCAGCAGCCGGGGACAGGGGTTAAGCGGCTACACCTTC.

V usage is TRBV7-9 and J usage is TRBJ2-7; the match to TRBD1 covers 11 bases. The J segment lost 3 bases and the V segment lost 6 bases, leaving 7 bases of the junction unmatched. CDR3 length: 15 amino acids. CDR1 is SEHNR, CDR2 FQNEAQ, per germline (reference sequence). The CDR3 DNA is TGTGCCAGCAGTCCTACCGGGACAGGGGGCTACGAGCAGTACTTC. Translating gives CASSPTGTGGYEQYF.

This clone was observed a few times. This sequence joins TRBV23-1 and TRBJ1-6; D is undetermined. TRBV23-1 has ORF status, its function being uncertain. The CDR3 covers 17 residues. Trimming shortened V by 2 bases and J by 7 bases, and 18 bases separated the two germline ends. The CDR3 loop reads CASSQDLPRPRNSPLHF. The CDR3 DNA reads TGCGCCAGCAGTCAAGATCTTCCTCGTCCCCGGAATTCACCCCTCCACTTT.

V and J are TRBV29-1 and TRBJ1-5; D is unresolved. CDR1 SQVTM and CDR2 ANQGSEA come from the germline V gene. The ends were cut back, 5 bases at V and 6 bases at J, with 14 bases in the middle. This CDR3 has 13 residues. CDR3 bases: TGCAGCGTTTCATCTTGGGCTGGTCAGCCCCAGCATTTT. Amino acid sequence: CSVSSWAGQPQHF. Combining the CDR3 with reference TRBV29-1 and TRBJ1-5 gives the whole variable domain SAVISQKPSRDICQRGTSLTIQCQVDSQVTMMFWYRQQPGQSLTLIATANQGSEATYESGFVIDKFPISRPNLTFSTLTVSNMSPEDSSIYLCSVSSWAGQPQHFGDGTRLSIL.

The chain couples TRBV7-3 to TRBJ1-1; D is undetermined. The germline CDR1 and CDR2 sequences are SGHTA and FQGTGA. The CDR3 spans 13 residues. With 4 bases removed from V and 1 base from J, the gap between germline ends came to 7 bases. CDR3 coding DNA: TGTGCCAGCAGCTCTCGGGAGAACACTGAAGCTTTCTTT. It encodes CASSSRENTEAFF.

This clone was detected ten times or more. The chain carries TRBV27 and TRBJ1-2, with a tentative D call TRBD1 (5 bases). V was pared by 2 bases and J by 0 bases, with 16 bases between. The CDR3 runs 17 residues. Germline assignment: CDR1 MNHEY and CDR2 SMNVEV (reference sequence). The CDR3 nucleotides read TGTGCCAGCAGTTTACGTGCAGGTGGAGGGGCTAACTATGGCTACACCTTC. It specifies CASSLRAGGGANYGYTF.

This sequence joins TRBV15 and TRBJ2-5, with 10 positions matching TRBD2. With 5 bases clipped from V and 0 bases from J, the junction kept 6 bases outside the gene matches. Germline values: CDR1 LNHNV, CDR2 YYDKDF (reference sequence). This CDR3 has 16 residues. CDR3 in amino acids: CATSVTSGKYQETQYF. The CDR3, as DNA: TGTGCCACCAGCGTAACTAGCGGGAAGTACCAAGAGACCCAGTACTTC. Based on the CDR3 plus reference TRBV15 and TRBJ2-5, the full variable domain is DAMVIQNPRYQVTQFGKPVTLSCSQTLNHNVMYWYQQKSSQAPKLLFHYYDKDFNNEADTPDNFQSRRPNTSFCFLDIRSPGLGDTAMYLCATSVTSGKYQETQYFGPGTRLLVL.

The chain joins TRBV6-5 to TRBJ1-1; the D gene is possibly TRBD1 (5 bases). Trimming stripped 4 bases from V and 1 base from J, with 13 bases between. CDR3 length equals 15 residues. Germline assignment: CDR1 MNHEY and CDR2 SVGAGI. CDR3 region: CASSSSYRGNTEAFF. In DNA form, the CDR3 reads TGTGCCAGCAGTTCCTCCTATAGGGGGAACACTGAAGCTTTCTTT.

The chain has TRBV7-3 and TRBJ2-5, with 9 bases aligning to TRBD1. The germline gives CDR1 SGHTA, CDR2 FQGTGA. V was pared by 6 bases and J by 7 bases, with 3 bases of the junction left unmatched. The CDR3 spans 12 residues. The CDR3 bases are TGTGCCAGCAGTCCGGGACAGGGGACCCAGTACTTC. Amino acid sequence: CASSPGQGTQYF.

This chain connects TRBV13 to TRBJ2-7; 9 nucleotides match TRBD1. CDR3 length equals 18 residues. Germline loops: CDR1 PRHDT, CDR2 FYEKMQ (reference sequence). With 4 bases clipped from V and 4 bases from J, the junction kept 17 bases outside the gene matches. The CDR3 loop is CASSSRDREGRLEYEQYF. CDR3 nucleotide sequence: TGTGCCAGCAGCTCCAGGGACAGGGAAGGGAGACTCGAATACGAGCAGTACTTC.

V and J are TRBV14 and TRBJ1-1; D gene ambiguous. Looked up from germline, CDR1 is SGHDN and CDR2 is FVKESK. This CDR3 contains 15 residues. The ends were cut back, 2 bases at V and 8 bases at J, with 18 bases in the middle. CDR3 amino acids: CASSQRILAAMEAFF. In DNA, the CDR3 is TGTGCCAGCAGCCAACGGATTTTAGCCGCAATGGAAGCTTTCTTT.

V is TRBV10-3 and J is TRBJ2-1, with D unresolved. Germline lookup yields CDR1 ENHRY and CDR2 SYGVKD. The V gene lost 6 bases and the J gene lost 2 bases, with 11 bases spanning the gap. This CDR3 spans 14 amino acids. The CDR3 sequence: CAISDPLAYNEQFF. CDR3 DNA: TGTGCCATCAGCGACCCTCTAGCCTACAATGAGCAGTTCTTC.

The chain links TRBV30 to TRBJ1-2; D is perhaps TRBD1 (6 bases). Germline CDR1 GTSNPN, CDR2 SVGIG (reference sequence). The V and J ends lost 5 bases and 3 bases respectively, with 13 bases between them. The CDR3 covers 13 residues. CDR3 DNA: TGTGCCTGGGACTCACAGGGATACTATGGCTACACCTTC. Translated: CAWDSQGYYGYTF.

The gene calls are TRBV29-1 and TRBJ2-1; TRBD2 agrees at 13 bases. This CDR3 spans 17 amino acids. J was trimmed by 0 bases and V by 7 bases; bases with no gene match: 9. Germline CDR1 SQVTM, CDR2 ANQGSEA. CDR3 loop: CSATGLAGLSSYNEQFF. For the CDR3, the DNA is TGCAGCGCAACGGGACTAGCGGGGTTGAGCTCCTACAATGAGCAGTTCTTC.

The rearrangement uses TRBV19 and TRBJ1-1; no reliable D call. The CDR3 totals 12 residues. Germline V gives CDR1 LNHDA, CDR2 SQIVND (reference sequence). Deletions cut 8 bases from V and 1 base from J, with 8 bases between. The CDR3 sequence is CASSAANTEAFF. CDR3 bases: TGTGCCAGTTCTGCGGCGAACACTGAAGCTTTCTTT.

The chain couples TRBV5-4 to TRBJ1-2, with a possible D match to TRBD1 (5 bases). The CDR3 loop spans 16 amino acids. V was clipped by 4 bases and J by 4 bases, with 20 bases between them. The germline gives CDR1 SGHNT, CDR2 YYREEE (reference sequence). The CDR3, as DNA: TGTGCCAGCAGCCGGGGGGTAGACGGGGTTGCCTATGGCTACACCTTC. This translates into CASSRGVDGVAYGYTF.